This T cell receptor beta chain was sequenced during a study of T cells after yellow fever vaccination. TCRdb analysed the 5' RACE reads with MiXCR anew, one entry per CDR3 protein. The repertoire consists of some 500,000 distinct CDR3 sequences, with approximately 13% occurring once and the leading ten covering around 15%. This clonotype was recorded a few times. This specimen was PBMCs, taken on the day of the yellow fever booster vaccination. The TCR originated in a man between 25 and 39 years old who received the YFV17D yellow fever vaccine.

CDR3 residues: CASLRGPNTGELFF. Written as DNA, the CDR3 is TGTGCCAGTTTAAGAGGGCCCAACACCGGGGAGCTGTTTTTT. This chain uses TRBV12-3 or TRBV12-4 with TRBJ2-2, with D tentatively TRBD2 (5 bases). Trimming took off 9 bases at V and 2 bases at J, with 13 bases between the two ends. This CDR3 contains 14 residues.